This T cell receptor beta chain was sequenced in a study of identical twins. Trimming removed 3 bases at V and 4 bases at J, with 15 bases between. The V gene's germline CDR1 is WNHNN and CDR2 SYGVQD (reference sequence). CDR3 length: 15 residues. Each CDR3 protein is one row after TCRdb ran MiXCR on the 5' RACE reads. This repertoire shows 310,000 or so distinct CDR3 sequences, about 8.9% found once; its top ten account for less than 2.5%. About this clonotype itself: Its antigen is not known.

Study-wide results and caveats: Analyses of zero insertions could be partly confounded by invariant MAIT and iNKT cells. The study based its conclusions on cross-sectional statistical analysis and did not follow the same donors. Among beta out-of-frame sequences, excess sharing between twins appeared weaker.

The sample was also linked to a second study, of yellow fever vaccine responses in identical twins. From that second work: After vaccination, twins' T cell response reportedly seemed partly convergent, partly personalized.

Sequenced input: memory (CD45RO+) T cells sorted from blood. The chain has TRBV10-1 and TRBJ2-5; tentatively, D is TRBD2 (7 bases). This receptor was taken from a woman aged 18 to 35 in good health. CDR3 nucleotide sequence: TGCGCCAGCAGTGACTTTAGGGGGGGCTCAGAGACCCAGTACTTC. Its translation is CASSDFRGGSETQYF.